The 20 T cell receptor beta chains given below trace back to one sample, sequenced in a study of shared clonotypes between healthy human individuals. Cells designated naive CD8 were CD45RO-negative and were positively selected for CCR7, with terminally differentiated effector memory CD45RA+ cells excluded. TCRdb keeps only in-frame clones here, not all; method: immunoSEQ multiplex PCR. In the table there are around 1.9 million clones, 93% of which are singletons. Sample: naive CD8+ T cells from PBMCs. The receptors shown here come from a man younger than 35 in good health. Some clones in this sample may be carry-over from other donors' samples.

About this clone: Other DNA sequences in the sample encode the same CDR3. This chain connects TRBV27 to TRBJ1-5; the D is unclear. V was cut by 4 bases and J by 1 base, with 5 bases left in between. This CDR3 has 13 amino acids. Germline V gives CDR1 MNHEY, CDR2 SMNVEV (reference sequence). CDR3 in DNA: TGTGCCAGCAGTTCACTGAGCAATCAGCCCCAGCATTTT. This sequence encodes CASSSLSNQPQHF.

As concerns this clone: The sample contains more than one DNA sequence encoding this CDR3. Written as DNA, the CDR3 is TGTGCCAGCAGCGTAGGGTCCACAGATACGCAGTATTTT. It codes for CASSVGSTDTQYF. This sequence joins TRBV9 and TRBJ2-3; D unclear. Trimming left V 0 bases short and J 2 bases short, with 4 bases between. The CDR3 runs to 13 residues. Per germline, CDR1 SGDLS and CDR2 YYNGEE. Full variable domain (missing parts from reference TRBV9 and TRBJ2-3): DSGVTQTPKHLITATGQRVTLRCSPRSGDLSVYWYQQSLDQGLQFLIQYYNGEERAKGNILERFSAQQFPDLHSELNLSSLELGDSALYFCASSVGSTDTQYFGPGTRLTVL.

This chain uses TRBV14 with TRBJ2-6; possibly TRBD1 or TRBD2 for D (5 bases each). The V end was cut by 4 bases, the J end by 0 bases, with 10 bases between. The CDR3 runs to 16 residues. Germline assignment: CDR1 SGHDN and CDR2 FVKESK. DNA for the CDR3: TGTGCCAGCAGCCCCCATGGGACCTCTGGGGCCAACGTCCTGACTTTC. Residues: CASSPHGTSGANVLTF.

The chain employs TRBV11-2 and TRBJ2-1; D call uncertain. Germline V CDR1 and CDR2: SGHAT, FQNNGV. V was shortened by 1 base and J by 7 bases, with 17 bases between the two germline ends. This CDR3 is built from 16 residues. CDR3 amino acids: CASSLALSVPVNEQFF. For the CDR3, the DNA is TGTGCCAGCAGCTTAGCTCTGTCTGTCCCCGTGAATGAGCAGTTCTTC.

The CDR3 loop reads CASSLAGYGNTIYF. The CDR3 DNA follows: TGCGCCAGCAGCTTGGCAGGGTACGGAAACACCATATATTTT. The chain joins TRBV5-1 to TRBJ1-3; tentative D call: TRBD1 (5 bases). V gave up 0 bases and J gave up 4 bases, with 8 bases separating them. The CDR3 is 14 residues long. Germline V gives CDR1 SGHRS, CDR2 YFSETQ.

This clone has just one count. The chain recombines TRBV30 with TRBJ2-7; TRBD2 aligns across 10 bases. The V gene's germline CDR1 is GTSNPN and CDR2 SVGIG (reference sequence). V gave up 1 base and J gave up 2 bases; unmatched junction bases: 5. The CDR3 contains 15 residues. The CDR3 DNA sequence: TGTGCCTGGAGTGAACTAGCGGGGCCCCCCTACGAGCAGTACTTC. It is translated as CAWSELAGPPYEQYF. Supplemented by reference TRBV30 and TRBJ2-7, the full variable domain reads SQTIHQWPATLVQPVGSPLSLECTVEGTSNPNLYWYRQAAGRGLQLLFYSVGIGQISSEVPQNLSASRPQDRQFILSSKKLLLSDSGFYLCAWSELAGPPYEQYFGPGTRLTVT.

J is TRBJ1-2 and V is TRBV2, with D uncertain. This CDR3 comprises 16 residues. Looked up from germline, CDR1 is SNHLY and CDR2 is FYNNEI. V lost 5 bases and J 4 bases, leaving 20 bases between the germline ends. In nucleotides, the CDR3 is TGTGCCAGCAGTACCCCGCGGGGTTTATCCCCCTATGGCTACACCTTC. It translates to CASSTPRGLSPYGYTF.

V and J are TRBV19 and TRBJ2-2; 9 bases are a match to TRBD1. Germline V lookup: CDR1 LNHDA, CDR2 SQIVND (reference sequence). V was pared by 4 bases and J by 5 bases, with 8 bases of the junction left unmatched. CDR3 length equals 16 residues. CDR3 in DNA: TGTGCCAGTAGTAATAACAGGGGGCTAGGGACCGGGGAGCTGTTTTTT. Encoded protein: CASSNNRGLGTGELFF. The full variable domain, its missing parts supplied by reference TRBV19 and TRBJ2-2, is DGGITQSPKYLFRKEGQNVTLSCEQNLNHDAMYWYRQDPGQGLRLIYYSQIVNDFQKGDIAEGYSVSREKKESFPLTVTSAQKNPTAFYLCASSNNRGLGTGELFFGEGSRLTVL.

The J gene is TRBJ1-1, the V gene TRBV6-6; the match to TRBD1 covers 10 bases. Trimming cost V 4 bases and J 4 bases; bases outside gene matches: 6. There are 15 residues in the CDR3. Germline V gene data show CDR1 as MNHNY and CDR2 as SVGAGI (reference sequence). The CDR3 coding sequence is TGTGCCAGCAGTTGGACAGGGGGGATGGGCACTGAAGCTTTCTTT. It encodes CASSWTGGMGTEAFF.

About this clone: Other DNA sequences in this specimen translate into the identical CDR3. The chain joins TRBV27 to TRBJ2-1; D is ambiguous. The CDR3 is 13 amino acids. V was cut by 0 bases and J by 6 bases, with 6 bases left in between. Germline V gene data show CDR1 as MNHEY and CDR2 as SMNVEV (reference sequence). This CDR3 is CASSLSGLNEQFF. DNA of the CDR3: TGTGCCAGCAGTTTATCTGGGCTCAATGAGCAGTTCTTC.

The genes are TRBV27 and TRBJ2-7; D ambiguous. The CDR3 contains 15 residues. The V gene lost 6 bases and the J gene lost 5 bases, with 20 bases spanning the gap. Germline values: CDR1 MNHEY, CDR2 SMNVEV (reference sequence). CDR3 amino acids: CASRPRADLLHEQYF. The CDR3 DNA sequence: TGTGCCAGCAGGCCACGGGCTGATCTCCTACACGAGCAGTACTTC.

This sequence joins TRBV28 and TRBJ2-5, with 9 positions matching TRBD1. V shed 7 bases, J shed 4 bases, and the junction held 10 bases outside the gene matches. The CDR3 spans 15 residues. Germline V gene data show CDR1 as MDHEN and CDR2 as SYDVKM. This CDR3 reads CASTMTGGVLETQYF. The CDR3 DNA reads TGTGCCAGCACTATGACAGGGGGAGTCTTAGAGACCCAGTACTTC.

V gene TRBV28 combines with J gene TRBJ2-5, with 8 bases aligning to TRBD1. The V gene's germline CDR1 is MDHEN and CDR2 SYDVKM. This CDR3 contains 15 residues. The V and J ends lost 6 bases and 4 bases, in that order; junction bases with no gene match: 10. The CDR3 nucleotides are TGTGCCAGCAGCCACAGACAGGGGTGGGGAGAGACCCAGTACTTC. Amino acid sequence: CASSHRQGWGETQYF.

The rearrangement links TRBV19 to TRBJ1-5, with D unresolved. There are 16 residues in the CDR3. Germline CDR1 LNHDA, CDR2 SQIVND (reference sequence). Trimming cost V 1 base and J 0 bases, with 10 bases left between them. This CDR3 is CASSIAALYSNQPQHF. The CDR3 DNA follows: TGTGCCAGTAGTATAGCGGCCCTTTATAGCAATCAGCCCCAGCATTTT.

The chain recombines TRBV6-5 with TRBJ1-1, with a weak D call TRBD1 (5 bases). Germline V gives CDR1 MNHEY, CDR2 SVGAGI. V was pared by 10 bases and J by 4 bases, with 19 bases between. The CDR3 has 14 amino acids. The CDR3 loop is CATYSGGVGTEAFF. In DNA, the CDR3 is TGTGCCACCTACTCGGGGGGGGTAGGCACTGAAGCTTTCTTT.

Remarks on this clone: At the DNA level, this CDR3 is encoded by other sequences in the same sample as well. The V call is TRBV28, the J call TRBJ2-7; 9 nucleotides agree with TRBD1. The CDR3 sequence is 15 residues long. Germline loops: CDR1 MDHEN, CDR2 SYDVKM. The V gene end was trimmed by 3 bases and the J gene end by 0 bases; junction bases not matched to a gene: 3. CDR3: CASSFPGQGSYEQYF. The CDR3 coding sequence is TGTGCCAGCAGTTTCCCGGGACAGGGCTCCTACGAGCAGTACTTC.

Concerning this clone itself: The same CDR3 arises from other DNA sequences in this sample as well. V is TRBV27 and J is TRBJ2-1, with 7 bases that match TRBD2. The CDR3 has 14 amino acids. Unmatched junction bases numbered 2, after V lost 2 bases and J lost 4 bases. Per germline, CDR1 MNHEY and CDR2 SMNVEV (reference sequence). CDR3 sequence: CASSLTRGYNEQFF. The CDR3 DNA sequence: TGTGCCAGCAGTTTAACGCGGGGGTACAATGAGCAGTTCTTC.

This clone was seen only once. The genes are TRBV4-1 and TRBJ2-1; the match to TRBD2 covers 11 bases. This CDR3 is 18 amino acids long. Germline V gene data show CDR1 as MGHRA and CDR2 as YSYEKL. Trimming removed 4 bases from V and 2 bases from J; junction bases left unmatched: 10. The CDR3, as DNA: TGCGCCAGCAGCCGAGGGACTAGCGGACTAAATGCCTACAATGAGCAGTTCTTC. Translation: CASSRGTSGLNAYNEQFF.

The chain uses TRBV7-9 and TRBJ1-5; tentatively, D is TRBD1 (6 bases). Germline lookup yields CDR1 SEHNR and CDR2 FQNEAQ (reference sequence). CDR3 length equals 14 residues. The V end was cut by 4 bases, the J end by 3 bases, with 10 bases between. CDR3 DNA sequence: TGTGCCAGCAGCTCCGGACAGCACAATCAGCCCCAGCATTTT. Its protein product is CASSSGQHNQPQHF.

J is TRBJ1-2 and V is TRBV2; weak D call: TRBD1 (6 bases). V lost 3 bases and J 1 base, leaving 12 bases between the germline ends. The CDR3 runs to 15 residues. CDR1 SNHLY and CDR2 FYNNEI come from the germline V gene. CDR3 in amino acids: CASSEWQGINYGYTF. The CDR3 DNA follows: TGTGCCAGCAGTGAGTGGCAGGGGATTAACTATGGCTACACCTTC.